This passage covers 25 T cell receptor beta chains from one sample sequenced in a study of graft-versus-host responses after intestinal transplantation. The data were produced by immunoSEQ multiplex PCR, yet TCRdb's version contains in-frame clones alone and is incomplete. The sample has 84,000 or so clones, roughly 92% seen once. Their antigens are not known. The sample in question was unstimulated CD4+ T cells sorted from spleen or lymph node cells, obtained before intestinal transplant. Receptors were obtained from a human donor who received an intestinal transplant.

The chain couples TRBV6-6 to TRBJ2-2; D ambiguous. The V end lost 2 bases, the J end lost 4 bases, and 2 bases lay between the germline ends. The CDR3 has 12 residues. From germline, CDR1 is MNHNY and CDR2 SVGAGI (reference sequence). The CDR3 protein is CASSYVTGELFF. Here the CDR3 DNA reads TGTGCCAGCAGTTACGTCACCGGGGAGCTGTTTTTT.

This clone was picked up one time. This rearrangement joins TRBV5-4 to TRBJ2-7; TRBD2 matches at 7 bases. The V gene's germline CDR1 is SGHNT and CDR2 YYREEE (reference sequence). Germline trimming cut 0 bases from V and 1 base from J; bases unmatched to any gene: 1. The CDR3 consists of 14 residues. The CDR3, as DNA: TGTGCCAGCAGCTTGGCGGGAGGTTCCTACGAGCAGTACTTC. Amino acids: CASSLAGGSYEQYF.

The chain combines TRBV28 with TRBJ2-7, with a tentative D call TRBD1 (6 bases). The V gene lost 5 bases and the J gene lost 2 bases, with 16 bases spanning the gap. CDR1 is MDHEN and CDR2 is SYDVKM in the germline V gene. This CDR3 region has 15 residues. The CDR3 DNA follows: TGTGCCAGCAGTCCCACCGGGACAATCGCCTACGAGCAGTACTTC. This sequence encodes CASSPTGTIAYEQYF.

The V call is TRBV10-1, the J call TRBJ2-5; possibly TRBD2 for D (5 bases). CDR3 length: 15 amino acids. V was trimmed by 2 bases and J by 5 bases, leaving 15 bases between them. CDR1 and CDR2 from the germline V gene are WNHNN and SYGVQD (reference sequence). Here the CDR3 DNA reads TGCGCCAGCAGTGAGAGTCTAGCTCGGTCGGAGACCCAGTACTTC. Translation: CASSESLARSETQYF.

The V call is TRBV19, the J call TRBJ2-2; the D is unclear. V gave up 3 bases and J gave up 16 bases, with 21 bases separating them. Germline CDR1 and CDR2: LNHDA and SQIVND (reference sequence). This CDR3 contains 14 residues. The CDR3 loop reads CASSIPEAYAERFF. CDR3 nucleotide sequence: TGTGCCAGTAGTATTCCCGAGGCCTATGCGGAGAGGTTTTTT.

J is TRBJ2-5 and V is TRBV6-5, with 9 bases that match TRBD1. The DNA end is more similar to TRBJ2-7, so the J call may be wrong. Germline V gives CDR1 MNHEY, CDR2 SVGAGI. The CDR3 spans 12 residues. The CDR3 is CATRDREFEQYF. The DNA of the CDR3 is TGTGCCACCCGGGACAGGGAATTCGAGCAGTACTTC.

This clone was observed a few times. At the DNA level, this CDR3 is encoded by other sequences in the same sample as well. The chain carries TRBV28 and TRBJ2-5, with 8 nucleotides matching TRBD2. The germline V gene encodes CDR1 MDHEN and CDR2 SYDVKM. The CDR3 loop spans 15 amino acids. After removal of 2 bases from V and 2 bases from J, the junction contained 4 bases not matched to a gene. The CDR3 DNA reads as TGTGCCAGCAGTTTAACGGGAGGGGGGCAAGAGACCCAGTACTTC. As protein: CASSLTGGGQETQYF. Supplemented by reference TRBV28 and TRBJ2-5, the full variable domain reads DVKVTQSSRYLVKRTGEKVFLECVQDMDHENMFWYRQDPGLGLRLIYFSYDVKMKEKGDIPEGYSVSREKKERFSLILESASTNQTSMYLCASSLTGGGQETQYFGPGTRLLVL.

The chain uses TRBV6-1 and TRBJ2-5, with D unresolved. The CDR3 contains 13 residues. Germline CDR1 is MNHNS and CDR2 is SASEGT. V was cut by 6 bases and J by 2 bases, with 10 bases left in between. CDR3 coding DNA: TGTGCCAGCAGGATGACACCTCAAGAGACCCAGTACTTC. This translates into CASRMTPQETQYF.

The chain is built from TRBV21-1 and TRBJ2-1; the table gives TRBD2 as D, unverified against the DNA. TRBV21-1 is flagged as a pseudogene. The CDR3 covers 20 residues. The CDR3 nucleotides are TGTGCCAGCAGCAGCCGGCCAACGGGAGGGCACAGTGTACAAGGGCATGAGCAGTTCTTC. It specifies CASSSRPTGGHSVQGHEQFF.

The rearrangement joins TRBV5-8 to TRBJ2-3, with a tentative D call TRBD1 (5 bases). Germline V lookup: CDR1 SGHTS, CDR2 YDEGEE. CDR3 length: 15 residues. Between the trimmed V and J ends, which lost 0 bases and 8 bases, there was a span of 16 bases. The CDR3 here is CASSLGSRAVVTQYF. As DNA, the CDR3 is TGTGCCAGCAGCTTGGGTTCCAGGGCGGTTGTTACGCAGTATTTT.

In regard to this clone: The same CDR3 also results from other DNA sequences found in this sample. V usage is TRBV5-1 and J usage is TRBJ2-7; TRBD2 matches at 7 bases. V trimming: 4 bases; J trimming: 2 bases; junction bases outside the gene matches: 3. The germline V gene encodes CDR1 SGHRS and CDR2 YFSETQ. This CDR3 has 13 amino acids. The CDR3 reads CASSPGGTYEQYF. As DNA, the CDR3 is TGCGCCAGCAGCCCCGGGGGGACCTACGAGCAGTACTTC.

Concerning this clone: The same CDR3 also results from other DNA sequences found in this sample. The CDR3 here is CASSLGQGGGGYGYTF. CDR3 nucleotide sequence: TGTGCCAGCAGCTTAGGCCAGGGGGGAGGGGGCTATGGCTACACCTTC. The rearrangement joins TRBV11-2 to TRBJ1-2; 7 nucleotides agree with TRBD1. Germline CDR1 and CDR2: SGHAT and FQNNGV. This CDR3 has 16 residues. The ends lost 1 base at V and 4 bases at J; junction bases unmatched: 9.

This rearrangement joins TRBV6-1 to TRBJ2-7; 10 positions agree with TRBD2. This CDR3 contains 13 residues. V dropped 5 bases and J dropped 6; count of bases not matched to a gene: 4. CDR1 and CDR2 from the germline V gene are MNHNS and SASEGT. CDR3 DNA sequence: TGTGCCAGCAGTCCCGGACTAGCGGCCGAGCAGTACTTC. This translates into CASSPGLAAEQYF.

The CDR3 is CASSLPRFPNEKLFF. The CDR3 coding sequence is TGTGCCAGCAGCTTACCCAGATTTCCGAATGAAAAACTGTTTTTT. This sequence joins TRBV5-5 and TRBJ1-4; D is unresolved. This CDR3 region has 15 residues. V lost 2 bases, J lost 5 bases, and 13 bases lay in between. Germline V gene sequence: CDR1 SGHKS, CDR2 YYEKEE (reference sequence).

This clone turned up a few times. This chain connects TRBV7-9 to TRBJ1-3, with D possibly being TRBD1 (6 bases). Germline V CDR1 and CDR2: SEHNR, FQNEAQ (reference sequence). This CDR3 comprises 13 residues. Trimming left V 6 bases short and J 3 bases short, with 9 bases between. The CDR3 spells CASRKDSGNTIYF. CDR3 nucleotides: TGTGCCAGCAGGAAGGACAGTGGAAACACCATATATTTT. The full variable domain, in which reference TRBV7-9 and TRBJ1-3 provide the parts outside the CDR3, is DTGVSQNPRHKITKRGQNVTFRCDPISEHNRLYWYRQTLGQGPEFLTYFQNEAQLEKSRLLSDRFSAERPKGSFSTLEIQRTEQGDSAMYLCASRKDSGNTIYFGEGSWLTVV.

V gene TRBV25-1 combines with J gene TRBJ1-6; maybe TRBD1 (5 bases). The CDR3 runs 14 residues. Looked up from germline, CDR1 is MGHDK and CDR2 is SYGVNS. The V gene lost 10 bases and the J gene lost 4 bases, with 14 bases spanning the gap. This CDR3 reads CATAAQGYNSPLHF. The CDR3 region has the DNA TGTGCCACCGCAGCCCAGGGTTATAATTCACCCCTCCACTTT.

The CDR3 DNA reads TGTGCCAGCTCACCCACGACAGCGTACAATGAGCAGTTCTTC. This codes for CASSPTTAYNEQFF. The V gene is TRBV18, the J gene TRBJ2-1, with D possibly being TRBD1 (5 bases). The CDR3 is 14 residues long. Per germline, CDR1 KGHSH and CDR2 LQKENI. V was cut by 3 bases and J by 4 bases, with 10 bases left in between. The full variable domain, completed using reference TRBV18 and TRBJ2-1, is NAGVMQNPRHLVRRRGQEARLRCSPMKGHSHVYWYRQLPEEGLKFMVYLQKENIIDESGMPKERFSAEFPKEGPSILRIQQVVRGDSAAYFCASSPTTAYNEQFFGPGTRLTVL.

The genes are TRBV28 and TRBJ1-5; D is ambiguous. The CDR3 runs to 14 residues. Trimming shortened V by 6 bases and J by 3 bases, and 12 bases separated the two germline ends. Germline CDR1 and CDR2: MDHEN and SYDVKM. The CDR3 nucleotides read TGTGCCAGCAGCCTAAATTGGTTCAATCAGCCCCAGCATTTT. Translation: CASSLNWFNQPQHF.

This clone is a singleton in its sample. V is TRBV18 and J is TRBJ2-7; TRBD1 agrees at 7 bases. Per germline, CDR1 KGHSH and CDR2 LQKENI. V lost 5 bases to trimming and J lost 5 bases; unmatched junction nucleotides: 9. The CDR3 runs 14 residues. The CDR3 DNA is TGTGCCAGCTCAATCGACAGGGTAATCCACGAGCAGTACTTC. Translated: CASSIDRVIHEQYF.

The chain couples TRBV2 to TRBJ2-1; 10 positions match TRBD1. Trimming took 0 bases from V and 4 from J; bases not matched to a gene: 6. Germline V gene data show CDR1 as SNHLY and CDR2 as FYNNEI. The CDR3 is 17 amino acids. The CDR3, as DNA: TGTGCCAGCAGTGAAGCGGTGACAGGGGGCGCTTACAATGAGCAGTTCTTC. This sequence encodes CASSEAVTGGAYNEQFF.

A note on this clone: Other DNA sequences in this sample translate to the same CDR3. The chain has TRBV6-6 and TRBJ1-5, with D tentatively TRBD1 (6 bases). V lost 2 bases to trimming and J lost 5 bases, with 7 bases between them. Germline CDR1 and CDR2: MNHNY and SVGAGI (reference sequence). The length of the CDR3 is 13 residues. Here the CDR3 reads CASSYEGDQPQHF. DNA for the CDR3: TGTGCCAGCAGTTACGAGGGGGATCAGCCCCAGCATTTT.

This clone was seen a handful of times. The J gene is TRBJ1-1, the V gene TRBV7-9; TRBD1 is a possible D gene (6 bases). Germline CDR1 and CDR2: SEHNR and FQNEAQ (reference sequence). The V gene lost 5 bases and the J gene lost 0 bases, with 10 bases spanning the gap. The CDR3 has 14 residues. Here the CDR3 DNA reads TGTGCCAGCAGCCCGGACAGCCTGAACACTGAAGCTTTCTTT. Protein sequence: CASSPDSLNTEAFF.

The rearrangement joins TRBV9 to TRBJ2-1; 7 bases match TRBD1. V was pared by 4 bases and J by 10 bases, with 8 bases of the junction left unmatched. The CDR3 has 13 residues. Germline-derived CDR1 and CDR2 are SGDLS and YYNGEE. The CDR3 coding sequence is TGTGCCAGCAGCACCGACAGGGCTGGGGAGCAGTTCTTC. Its translation: CASSTDRAGEQFF.

The rearrangement uses TRBV5-1 and TRBJ1-2; D uncertain. The CDR3 runs 15 residues. Trimming removed 5 bases at V and 3 bases at J, with 17 bases between. The germline gives CDR1 SGHRS, CDR2 YFSETQ. The CDR3 reads CASRLVAEEYYGYTF. As DNA, the CDR3 is TGCGCCAGCAGACTCGTGGCGGAAGAATACTATGGCTACACCTTC.

The gene calls are TRBV20-1 and TRBJ2-7; D is ambiguous. V lost 1 base and J 11 bases, leaving 9 bases between the germline ends. From germline, CDR1 is DFQATT and CDR2 SNEGSKA (reference sequence). There are 10 residues in the CDR3. The CDR3 DNA reads TGCAGTGCTAGAGTGAGGAAAGAGTACTTC. Protein: CSARVRKEYF.